This T cell receptor beta chain is from a study of T cell responses to AZD1222 COVID-19 vaccine. The study, taken as a whole, reports: Spike-wide coverage was observed for vaccine-associated CD4 TCRs, with dominant responses at 160-218 and 743-854. Spike-specific TCRs gained breadth and depth after people received two AZD1222 doses. Scientists sampled the repertoires only once the peak T cell response had passed.

As regards this clone: Its cognate antigen is unknown.

Measured with immunoSEQ multiplex PCR; TCRdb has only the in-frame clones, and not every one. The data show approximately 200,000 clones, 91% seen once. The sequence derives from an adult who received the AZD1222 COVID-19 vaccine. The sample in question was peripheral blood, obtained 28 days after the second AZD1222 dose.

CDR3 DNA sequence: TGTGCCAGCAGAAGAGGAGCGAATGAGCAGTTCTTC. It yields the protein CASRRGANEQFF. The J gene is TRBJ2-1, the V gene TRBV6-5; no firm D call. CDR1 and CDR2 (germline): MNHEY, SVGAGI. With 6 bases removed from V and 7 bases from J, the gap between germline ends came to 10 bases. The CDR3 is 12 residues long.